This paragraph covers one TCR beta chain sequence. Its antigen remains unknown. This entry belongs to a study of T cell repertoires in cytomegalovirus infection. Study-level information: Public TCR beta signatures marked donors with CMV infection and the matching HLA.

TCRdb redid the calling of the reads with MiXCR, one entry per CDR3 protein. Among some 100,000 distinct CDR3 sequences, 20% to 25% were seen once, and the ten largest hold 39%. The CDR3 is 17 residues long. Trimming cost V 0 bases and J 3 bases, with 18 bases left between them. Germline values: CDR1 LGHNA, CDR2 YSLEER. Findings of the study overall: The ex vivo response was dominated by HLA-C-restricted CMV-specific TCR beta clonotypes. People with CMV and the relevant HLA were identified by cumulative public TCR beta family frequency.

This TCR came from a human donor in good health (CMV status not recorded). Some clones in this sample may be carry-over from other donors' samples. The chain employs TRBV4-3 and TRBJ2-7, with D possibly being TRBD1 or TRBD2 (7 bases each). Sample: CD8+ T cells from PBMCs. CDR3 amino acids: CASSQDRGGTEGYEQYF. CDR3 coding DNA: TGCGCCAGCAGCCAAGATCGGGGAGGGACAGAAGGCTACGAGCAGTACTTC.